Listed here are 30 T cell receptor beta chains from one sample, sequenced in a study of blood T cell repertoires in COVID-19 (TCRdb year 2020). Library generation was performed with the immunoSEQ multiplex PCR assay. The source is immuneACCESS, and TCRdb retained only in-frame sequences with V and J called. Part of the clones is not carried over; for the studies checked, unresolved V genes explain less than half of this, and the remainder is unexplained. The sample table shows about 190,000 clones, and approximately 90% are seen once. The ten top clones hold roughly 2.9% of the sample. Sequenced: peripheral blood. The source of these receptors is a woman in her twenties or thirties with active or convalescent COVID-19.

The chain links TRBV19 to TRBJ1-1, with a weak D call TRBD1 (5 bases). The CDR3 length is 15 residues. The germline V and J ends were trimmed by 4 bases and 4 bases, with 16 bases remaining between them. CDR1 is LNHDA, CDR2 SQIVND, per germline (reference sequence). The CDR3 DNA is TGTGCCAGTAGTAATCCCGGGGGAATTAGCACTGAAGCTTTCTTT. This encodes CASSNPGGISTEAFF.

The V gene is TRBV27, the J gene TRBJ1-4, with D tentatively TRBD1 (5 bases). Germline V gives CDR1 MNHEY, CDR2 SMNVEV (reference sequence). V gave up 0 bases and J gave up 8 bases, with 16 bases separating them. This CDR3 has 16 residues. Here the CDR3 reads CASSLSAGVYREKLFF. For the CDR3, the DNA is TGTGCCAGCAGTTTATCGGCGGGGGTATATCGGGAAAAACTGTTTTTT.

The CDR3: CASSGRWASNYGYTF. DNA for the CDR3: TGTGCCAGCAGTGGTCGATGGGCTTCAAACTATGGCTACACCTTC. The chain uses TRBV2 and TRBJ1-2; D is ambiguous. The CDR3 covers 15 residues. Deletions cut 4 bases from V and 2 bases from J, with 14 bases between. From germline, CDR1 is SNHLY and CDR2 FYNNEI.

The rearrangement uses TRBV15 and TRBJ1-2, with 11 bases that match TRBD1. Trimming removed 0 bases from V and 8 bases from J; junction bases left unmatched: 8. Germline loops: CDR1 LNHNV, CDR2 YYDKDF (reference sequence). The CDR3 covers 16 residues. In nucleotides, the CDR3 is TGTGCCACCAGCAGAGAGTGGACAGGGGGCTCAGGAGGCTACACCTTC. Translating gives CATSREWTGGSGGYTF.

The chain links TRBV19 to TRBJ2-7, with D possibly matching TRBD1 (5 bases). The CDR3 has 12 residues. From germline, CDR1 is LNHDA and CDR2 SQIVND (reference sequence). The V gene lost 11 bases and the J gene lost 1 base, with 12 bases spanning the gap. The DNA for the CDR3 is TGTGCCTCCGCACAGGATTCCTACGAGCAGTACTTC. Translated: CASAQDSYEQYF. The variable domain in full, with the rest retrieved from reference TRBV19 and TRBJ2-7, is DGGITQSPKYLFRKEGQNVTLSCEQNLNHDAMYWYRQDPGQGLRLIYYSQIVNDFQKGDIAEGYSVSREKKESFPLTVTSAQKNPTAFYLCASAQDSYEQYFGPGTRLTVT.

The V call is TRBV6-4, the J call TRBJ2-1, with 9 positions matching TRBD2. In germline, CDR1 is MRHNA, CDR2 SNTAGT. This CDR3 spans 15 amino acids. Trimming cost V 5 bases and J 7 bases; bases outside gene matches: 9. The CDR3 nucleotides are TGTGCCAGCAGTACCTTAGCGGGAGCTAAAAATGAGCAGTTCTTC. Amino acid sequence: CASSTLAGAKNEQFF.

In this sample, this clone turned up a few times. The V and J genes are TRBV24-1 and TRBJ2-1, with 8 nucleotides matching TRBD2. The CDR3 has 16 amino acids. Germline V gene lookup returns CDR1 KGHDR and CDR2 SFDVKD. The V and J ends lost 4 bases and 0 bases, in that order; junction bases with no gene match: 4. CDR3 nucleotides: TGTGCCACCAGTGACCGTAGCGGGATCTCCTACAATGAGCAGTTCTTC. It is translated as CATSDRSGISYNEQFF.

The rearrangement links TRBV7-2 to TRBJ1-1; 10 nucleotides line up with TRBD1. V shed 3 bases and J 1 base; nucleotides not matched to a gene: 5. This CDR3 has 16 amino acids. Looked up from germline, CDR1 is SGHTA and CDR2 is FQGNSA. The CDR3 bases are TGTGCCAGCAGCTTTACCCGGACAGGGGGGAACACTGAAGCTTTCTTT. This sequence encodes CASSFTRTGGNTEAFF.

The chain combines TRBV28 with TRBJ2-7, with unresolved D. V lost 6 bases to trimming and J lost 0 bases, with 9 bases between them. Germline V gene lookup returns CDR1 MDHEN and CDR2 SYDVKM. This CDR3 contains 13 residues. The DNA for the CDR3 is TGTGCCAGCAGGCCGGGTTACTCCTACGAGCAGTACTTC. It encodes CASRPGYSYEQYF. The variable domain in full, with the rest retrieved from reference TRBV28 and TRBJ2-7, is DVKVTQSSRYLVKRTGEKVFLECVQDMDHENMFWYRQDPGLGLRLIYFSYDVKMKEKGDIPEGYSVSREKKERFSLILESASTNQTSMYLCASRPGYSYEQYFGPGTRLTVT.

The genes are TRBV11-2 and TRBJ1-3, with D perhaps TRBD1 (6 bases). The CDR3 runs to 16 residues. V shed 5 bases and J shed 0 bases, with 14 bases lying between them. CDR1 and CDR2 (germline): SGHAT, FQNNGV. The CDR3 protein is CASSPDSDSSGNTIYF. The CDR3 nucleotides read TGTGCCAGCAGCCCCGATTCGGACAGCTCTGGAAACACCATATATTTT.

The table lists this clone with a few counts. The rearrangement uses TRBV24-1 and TRBJ2-7; no definite D call. Trimming shortened V by 9 bases and J by 0 bases, and 17 bases separated the two germline ends. The length of the CDR3 is 15 residues. The germline V gene encodes CDR1 KGHDR and CDR2 SFDVKD. Written as DNA, the CDR3 is TGTGCCACCCACCGGCGTGCGGCCACCTCCTACGAGCAGTACTTC. This codes for CATHRRAATSYEQYF.

The chain joins TRBV7-9 to TRBJ2-3; TRBD2 aligns across 12 bases. With V trimmed by 5 bases and J by 5 bases, 11 bases remained unmatched. Germline CDR1 and CDR2: SEHNR and FQNEAQ (reference sequence). The CDR3 is made up of 17 amino acids. Here the CDR3 DNA reads TGTGCCAGCAGCCCATCTCTAGCGGGAGGGCCGGGAGATACGCAGTATTTT. Amino acids: CASSPSLAGGPGDTQYF.

The CDR3 sequence is CASSTLAGATYEQYF. The CDR3 bases are TGTGCCAGCAGTACCTTAGCGGGGGCCACCTACGAGCAGTACTTC. The V and J genes are TRBV6-6 and TRBJ2-7; 9 nucleotides match TRBD2. This CDR3 spans 15 amino acids. Trimming removed 5 bases from V and 2 bases from J; junction bases left unmatched: 7. The germline V gene has CDR1 MNHNY and CDR2 SVGAGI (reference sequence).

The V call is TRBV13, the J call TRBJ1-2; 9 nucleotides agree with TRBD1. Germline trimming cut 4 bases from V and 7 bases from J; bases unmatched to any gene: 7. Germline V gives CDR1 PRHDT, CDR2 FYEKMQ (reference sequence). The CDR3 is made up of 14 amino acids. CDR3 sequence: CASSSQTGGTGYTF. CDR3 sequence (DNA): TGTGCCAGCAGCTCTCAGACAGGGGGAACTGGCTACACCTTC.

This sequence joins TRBV4-1 and TRBJ2-7, with a possible D match to TRBD2 (6 bases). Trimming took 0 bases from V and 4 from J, leaving 19 bases between them. Germline V lookup: CDR1 MGHRA, CDR2 YSYEKL. CDR3 size: 17 residues. The CDR3 protein is CASSQDARTGVSYEQYF. The CDR3 nucleotides read TGCGCCAGCAGCCAAGATGCAAGGACGGGAGTCTCATACGAGCAGTACTTC.

This chain connects TRBV29-1 to TRBJ2-1, with D perhaps TRBD1 (5 bases). The CDR3 extends over 14 amino acids. V lost 0 bases and J 6 bases, leaving 12 bases between the germline ends. CDR1 SQVTM and CDR2 ANQGSEA come from the germline V gene. The CDR3 spells CSVEDRQFGNEQFF. The CDR3 DNA reads TGCAGCGTTGAAGATCGACAGTTTGGCAATGAGCAGTTCTTC.

The V gene is TRBV15, the J gene TRBJ2-3; 9 nucleotides match TRBD2. Germline V CDR1 and CDR2: LNHNV, YYDKDF (reference sequence). There are 16 residues in the CDR3. V gave up 0 bases and J gave up 1 base; unmatched junction bases: 2. CDR3 sequence: CATSREQRGGTDTQYF. The CDR3 DNA reads TGTGCCACCAGCAGAGAACAGCGGGGGGGCACAGATACGCAGTATTTT.

This chain connects TRBV24-1 to TRBJ2-5; D perhaps matches TRBD2 (6 bases). This CDR3 spans 16 amino acids. Trimming stripped 3 bases from V and 7 bases from J, with 20 bases between. Germline values: CDR1 KGHDR, CDR2 SFDVKD. The CDR3 sequence: CATSDPQAGPEGTQYF. The CDR3 nucleotides are TGTGCCACCAGTGATCCGCAAGCGGGCCCCGAGGGGACCCAGTACTTC.

The chain couples TRBV7-9 to TRBJ2-3; 7 bases align to TRBD1. Trimming at V came to 5 bases and at J to 3 bases, leaving 17 bases not matched to a gene. The CDR3 covers 18 residues. CDR1 SEHNR and CDR2 FQNEAQ come from the germline V gene (reference sequence). The CDR3 loop reads CASSVRRQGFVRTDTQYF. The CDR3 DNA sequence: TGTGCCAGCAGCGTAAGACGACAGGGTTTTGTTCGAACAGATACGCAGTATTTT.

The chain recombines TRBV12-3 or TRBV12-4 with TRBJ1-4, with D unclear. The V gene lost 8 bases and the J gene lost 8 bases, with 9 bases spanning the gap. The CDR3 runs to 11 residues. The DNA for the CDR3 is TGTGCCAGCGGGAGTAGGGAAAAACTGTTTTTT. Translation gives CASGSREKLFF.

This clone was observed a handful of times. V and J are TRBV5-4 and TRBJ2-7; a possible D gene is TRBD1 (6 bases). Germline CDR1 reads SGHNT; CDR2 reads YYREEE (reference sequence). The CDR3 is 14 amino acids. V lost 3 bases to trimming and J lost 3 bases, with 13 bases between them. The CDR3 coding sequence is TGTGCCAGCAGCTCCACAGGGATGCGCTACGAGCAGTACTTC. Amino acid sequence: CASSSTGMRYEQYF.

CDR3: CASSVEGGSTDTQYF. DNA for the CDR3: TGTGCCAGCAGTGTTGAGGGGGGGAGCACAGATACGCAGTATTTT. The rearrangement links TRBV2 to TRBJ2-3, with a weak D call TRBD2 (7 bases). In germline, CDR1 is SNHLY, CDR2 FYNNEI. The germline V and J ends were trimmed by 4 bases and 0 bases, with 11 bases remaining between them. This CDR3 spans 15 amino acids. The full variable domain, in which reference TRBV2 and TRBJ2-3 provide the parts outside the CDR3, is EPEVTQTPSHQVTQMGQEVILRCVPISNHLYFYWYRQILGQKVEFLVSFYNNEISEKSEIFDDQFSVERPDGSNFTLKIRSTKLEDSAMYFCASSVEGGSTDTQYFGPGTRLTVL.

This sequence joins TRBV6-1 and TRBJ1-4; no clear D. In germline, CDR1 is MNHNS, CDR2 SASEGT. The ends were cut back, 0 bases at V and 8 bases at J, with 16 bases in the middle. This CDR3 has 16 residues. CDR3 DNA sequence: TGTGCCAGCAGTGAAGCGCTGAGGGCTACCAGAGAAAAACTGTTTTTT. Protein: CASSEALRATREKLFF.

This chain uses TRBV5-6 with TRBJ1-5; D may be TRBD1 (5 bases). Per germline, CDR1 SGHDT and CDR2 YYEEEE. This CDR3 is 16 amino acids long. The germline V and J ends were trimmed by 1 base and 6 bases, with 17 bases remaining between them. DNA for the CDR3: TGTGCCAGCAGCTTGTCTTCAGGGAAATTGGGTCAGCCCCAGCATTTT. Its translation: CASSLSSGKLGQPQHF.

This sequence joins TRBV5-6 and TRBJ1-4; the match to TRBD1 covers 7 bases. Germline-derived CDR1 and CDR2 are SGHDT and YYEEEE. The CDR3 consists of 15 residues. V gave up 4 bases and J gave up 0 bases; unmatched junction bases: 3. DNA of the CDR3: TGTGCCAGCAGCACCACAGGGGCAACTAATGAAAAACTGTTTTTT. Protein product: CASSTTGATNEKLFF.

This chain uses TRBV28 with TRBJ1-2; maybe TRBD1 (5 bases). The CDR3 has 14 residues. Trimming took off 6 bases at V and 2 bases at J, with 13 bases between the two ends. CDR1 MDHEN and CDR2 SYDVKM come from the germline V gene. CDR3 region: CASRPGGTNYGYTF. The CDR3 DNA reads as TGTGCCAGCAGACCGGGGGGGACCAACTATGGCTACACCTTC.

J is TRBJ1-2 and V is TRBV5-7; D not certain. TRBV5-7 is classed as an ORF, of uncertain function. CDR3 length: 15 amino acids. Trimming stripped 0 bases from V and 0 bases from J, with 9 bases between. The CDR3, as DNA: TGTGCCAGCAGCTTGGATGGAGGCCCTAACTATGGCTACACCTTC. Amino acid sequence: CASSLDGGPNYGYTF.

This clone was seen a single time. J is TRBJ2-7 and V is TRBV5-4; D is perhaps TRBD1 (5 bases). Germline values: CDR1 SGHNT, CDR2 YYREEE (reference sequence). The V end was cut by 6 bases, the J end by 0 bases, with 13 bases between. This CDR3 has 14 residues. The CDR3 DNA is TGTGCCAGCATGGACACCCAGAGCTCCTACGAGCAGTACTTC. Its translation: CASMDTQSSYEQYF.

The chain recombines TRBV7-2 with TRBJ1-2; 9 nucleotides agree with TRBD1. Germline trimming cut 6 bases from V and 4 bases from J; bases unmatched to any gene: 9. The V gene's germline CDR1 is SGHTA and CDR2 FQGNSA. This CDR3 is built from 15 residues. CDR3 sequence: CASSSDRGRLYGYTF. CDR3 DNA sequence: TGTGCCAGCAGTTCGGACAGGGGAAGGCTCTATGGCTACACCTTC.

The genes are TRBV11-3 and TRBJ1-1, with 7 bases identical to TRBD1. The CDR3 has 12 residues. V was pared by 4 bases and J by 9 bases, with 5 bases of the junction left unmatched. Germline values: CDR1 SGHNT, CDR2 YENEEA. The CDR3 coding sequence is TGTGCCAGCAGCTCGACAGGGAGTCAAGCTTTCTTT. This encodes CASSSTGSQAFF.